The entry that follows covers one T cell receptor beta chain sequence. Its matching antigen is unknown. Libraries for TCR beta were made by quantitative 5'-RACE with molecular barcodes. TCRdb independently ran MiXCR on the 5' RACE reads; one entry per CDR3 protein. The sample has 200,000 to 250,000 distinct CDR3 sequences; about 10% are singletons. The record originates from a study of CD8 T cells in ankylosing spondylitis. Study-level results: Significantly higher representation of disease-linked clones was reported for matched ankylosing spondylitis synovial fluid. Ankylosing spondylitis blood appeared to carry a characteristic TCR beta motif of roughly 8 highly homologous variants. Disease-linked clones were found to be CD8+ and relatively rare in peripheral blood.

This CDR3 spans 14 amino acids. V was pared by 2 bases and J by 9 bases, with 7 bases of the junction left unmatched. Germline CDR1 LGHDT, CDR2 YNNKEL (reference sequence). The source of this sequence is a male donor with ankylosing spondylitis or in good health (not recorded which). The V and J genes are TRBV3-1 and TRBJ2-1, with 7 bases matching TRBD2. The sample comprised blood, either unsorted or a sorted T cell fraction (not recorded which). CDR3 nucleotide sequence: TGTGCCAGCAGCCAAAGACGGGGAGGGGTTGAGCAGTTCTTC. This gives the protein CASSQRRGGVEQFF.